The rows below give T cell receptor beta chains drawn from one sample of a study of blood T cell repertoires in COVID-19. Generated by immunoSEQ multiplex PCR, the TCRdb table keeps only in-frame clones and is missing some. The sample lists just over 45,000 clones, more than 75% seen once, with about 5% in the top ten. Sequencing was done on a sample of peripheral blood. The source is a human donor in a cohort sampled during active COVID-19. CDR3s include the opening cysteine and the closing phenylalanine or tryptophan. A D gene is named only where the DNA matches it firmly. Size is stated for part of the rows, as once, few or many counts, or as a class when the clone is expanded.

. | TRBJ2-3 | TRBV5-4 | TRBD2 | TGTGCCAGCAGCGGAACTAGCGGGAGTTACTCGGTAGATACGCAGTATTTT | CASSGTSGSYSVDTQYF
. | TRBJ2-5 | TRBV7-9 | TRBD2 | TGTGCCAGCAGCTGGGGGGGTGCAGAGACCCAGTACTTC | CASSWGGAETQYF
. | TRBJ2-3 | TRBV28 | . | TGTGCCAGCAGTTTTTGGGGCCTGTTCGATAGCACAGATACGCAGTATTTT | CASSFWGLFDSTDTQYF
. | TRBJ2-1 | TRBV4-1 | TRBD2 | TGCGCCAGCAGCCAAGATGCGTCTAGCGGTGTCATTGATGAGCAGTTCTTC | CASSQDASSGVIDEQFF
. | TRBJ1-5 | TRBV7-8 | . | TGTGCCAGCAGCTTAGAAGGGGATCGGAAGCGGCCCCAGCATTTT | CASSLEGDRKRPQHF
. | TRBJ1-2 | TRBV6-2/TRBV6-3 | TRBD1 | TGTGCCAGCAGCTCGACAGGGAACTATGGCTACACCTTC | CASSSTGNYGYTF
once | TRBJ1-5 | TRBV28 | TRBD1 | TGTGCCAGCAGCTCAGGGGGGAGCAATCAGCCCCAGCATTTT | CASSSGGSNQPQHF
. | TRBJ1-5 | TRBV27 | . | TGTGCCAGCAGTTCCGGGACATCTAATCAGCCCCAGCATTTT | CASSSGTSNQPQHF
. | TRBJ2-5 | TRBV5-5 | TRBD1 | TGTGCCAGCAGCTGGGAACCTCGGACAGGACAAGAGACCCAGTACTTC | CASSWEPRTGQETQYF
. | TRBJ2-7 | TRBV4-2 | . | TGTGCCAGCAGCCAAGGAGAGAGGAGGGAGCAGTACTTC | CASSQGERREQYF
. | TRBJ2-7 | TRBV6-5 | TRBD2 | TGTGCCAGCAGTTCTTGGGAGCGGGAGGGATCCTACGAGCAGTACTTC | CASSSWEREGSYEQYF
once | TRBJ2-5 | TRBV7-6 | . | TGTGCCAGCACCGTCCCAGGGGTTGAGACCCAGTACTTC | CASTVPGVETQYF
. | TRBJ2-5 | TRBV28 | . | TGTGCCAGCAGTTTAAGGGGTGAGAAAGAGACCCAGTACTTC | CASSLRGEKETQYF
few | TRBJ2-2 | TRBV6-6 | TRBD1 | TGTGCCAGCGGGGACAGAAACACCGGGGAGCTGTTTTTT | CASGDRNTGELFF
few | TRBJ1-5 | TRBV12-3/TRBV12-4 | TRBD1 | TGTGCCAGCAGTCCCCGGGACAGGGTGGCAATCAGCTTT | CASSPRDRVAISF
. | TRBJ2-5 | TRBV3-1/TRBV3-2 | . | TGTGCCAGCAGAGGGGGGGGCCTGAAAGAGACCCAGTACTTC | CASRGGGLKETQYF
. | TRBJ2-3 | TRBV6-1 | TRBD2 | TGTGCCAGCAGTGAAGGAGCGGGAGTGCCAGATACGCAGTATTTT | CASSEGAGVPDTQYF
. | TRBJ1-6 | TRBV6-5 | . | TGTGCCAGCCGGACAGAGGATTCACCCCTCCACTTT | CASRTEDSPLHF
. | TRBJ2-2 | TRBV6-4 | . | TGTGCCAGCCCCGCCCGGTGTGGAGGCACCGGGGAGCTGTTTTTT | CASPARCGGTGELFF
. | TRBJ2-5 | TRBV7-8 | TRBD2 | TGTGCCAGCAGCCCACTAGCGGGAGGGGAGGTGCGGCCACAAGAGACCCAGTACTTC | CASSPLAGGEVRPQETQYF
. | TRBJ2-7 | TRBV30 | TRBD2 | TGTGCCTGGAATCTAGCGGGATTACGATTGTACTTC | CAWNLAGLRLYF
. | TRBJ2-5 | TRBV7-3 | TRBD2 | TGTGCCAGCAGCTCCACCGGGACTAGCGGAGAGACCCAGTACTTC | CASSSTGTSGETQYF
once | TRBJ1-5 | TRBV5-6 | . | TGTGCCAGCAGCTTGCAGGGCCGGTATAGCCCCCAGCATTTT | CASSLQGRYSPQHF
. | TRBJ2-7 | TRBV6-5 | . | TGTGCCAGCAGTTCTTACTACGAGCAGTACTTC | CASSSYYEQYF
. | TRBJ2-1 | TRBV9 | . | TGTGCCAGCAGCCCAAGGCCCGGACAGAAACCCTACAATGAGCAGTTCTTC | CASSPRPGQKPYNEQFF
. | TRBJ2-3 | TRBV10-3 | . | TGTGCCATCAGGCAACAGGGTATTAGCACAGATACGCAGTATTTT | CAIRQQGISTDTQYF
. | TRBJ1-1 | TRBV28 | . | TGTGCCAGCAGTGGGGACTTGAAAGCTTTCTTT | CASSGDLKAFF
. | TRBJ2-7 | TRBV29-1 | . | TGCAGCGTTGGAGACGTCCGCTACGAGCAGTACTTC | CSVGDVRYEQYF
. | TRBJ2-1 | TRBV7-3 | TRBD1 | TGTGCCAGCAGCAATACTGGACAGGGTAGGAATGAGCAGTTCTTC | CASSNTGQGRNEQFF
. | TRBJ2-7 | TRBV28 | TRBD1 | TGTGCCAGCAGTCGGCCTTTACCGGGACAGGGGTACGAGCAGTACTTC | CASSRPLPGQGYEQYF
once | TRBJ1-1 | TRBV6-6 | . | TGTGCCAGCAGAAAGGGACAAAACATGAACACTGAAGCTTTCTTT | CASRKGQNMNTEAFF
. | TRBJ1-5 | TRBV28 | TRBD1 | TGTGCCAGCCCGCCGCCAGGGGGAGTCTTGGATCAGCCCCAGCATTTT | CASPPPGGVLDQPQHF
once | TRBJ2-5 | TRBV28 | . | TGTGCCAGCACTTCCGGGAGCGAGACCCAGAATCTGGAGACCCAGTACTTC | CASTSGSETQNLETQYF
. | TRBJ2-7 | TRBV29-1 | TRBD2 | TGCAGCGTTGATGGACTAGCGGGAGGGCAAGACTACGAGCAGTACTTC | CSVDGLAGGQDYEQYF
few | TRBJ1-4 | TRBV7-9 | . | TGTGCCAGCAAAGTGAGTGAAAAACTGTTTTTT | CASKVSEKLFF
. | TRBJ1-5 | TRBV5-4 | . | TGTGCCAGCAGTTCTCCCTCACAGGACCCCAAAACGAGCAATCAGCCCCAGCATTTT | CASSSPSQDPKTSNQPQHF
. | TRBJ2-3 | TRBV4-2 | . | TGTGCCAGCAGCCAAGATACTCAAAGGGGAGATACGCAGTATTTT | CASSQDTQRGDTQYF
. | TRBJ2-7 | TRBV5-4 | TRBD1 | TGTGCCAGCGGAACGGTGGGACAGCGAATCCGCGAGCAGTACTTC | CASGTVGQRIREQYF
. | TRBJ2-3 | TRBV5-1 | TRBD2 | TGCGCCAGCAGCTTGGCTACTAGCGGAGCAACCACAGATACGCAGTATTTT | CASSLATSGATTDTQYF
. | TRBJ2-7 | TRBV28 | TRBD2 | TGTGCCAGCAGTTTCCACCTCCAGCGGGAGAGCTACGAGCAGTACTTC | CASSFHLQRESYEQYF
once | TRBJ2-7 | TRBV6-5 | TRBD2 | TGTGCCAGCAGAACCGGGACTAGCGCCCACGAGCAGTACTTC | CASRTGTSAHEQYF
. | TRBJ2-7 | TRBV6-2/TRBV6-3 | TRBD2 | TGTGCCAGCAGTTACTCGGGACTAGCGGGAGACATTTACGAGCAGTACTTC | CASSYSGLAGDIYEQYF
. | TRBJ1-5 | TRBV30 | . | TGTGCCTGGGCCGAAGGTTGGAGTAGCAATCAGCCCCAGCATTTT | CAWAEGWSSNQPQHF
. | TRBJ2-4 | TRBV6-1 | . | TGTGCCAGCAGTGAACACGGGGGTCCGGCCAAAAACATTCAGTACTTC | CASSEHGGPAKNIQYF
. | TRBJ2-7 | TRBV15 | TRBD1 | TGTGCCACCAGCGCGAGGGGGCAGCCCTACGAGCAGTACTTC | CATSARGQPYEQYF
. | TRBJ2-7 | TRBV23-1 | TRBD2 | TGCGCCAGCAGTCAATCCGGGACTAGCTTTGACTACGAGCAGTACTTC | CASSQSGTSFDYEQYF
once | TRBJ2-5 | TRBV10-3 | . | TGTGCCACTACTAGCAATCCCCAAGAGACCCAGTACTTC | CATTSNPQETQYF
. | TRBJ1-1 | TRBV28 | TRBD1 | TGTGCCAGCAGTCCCACAAACGGACAGGGCCCTATGAACACTGAAGCTTTCTTT | CASSPTNGQGPMNTEAFF
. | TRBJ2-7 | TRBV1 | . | TGCACCAGCAGCCAAGGCGGGGTCACTAGCGGGAGGCCTGAGGGGCCCGAGCAGTACTTC | CTSSQGGVTSGRPEGPEQYF
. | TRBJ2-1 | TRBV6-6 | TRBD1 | TGTGCCAGCAGACCCCCGGGACAGGGGGCCAATGAGCAGTTCTTC | CASRPPGQGANEQFF
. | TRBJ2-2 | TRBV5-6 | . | TGTGCCAGCAGCTGGACAGGGAGGGACACCGGGGAGCTGTTTTTT | CASSWTGRDTGELFF
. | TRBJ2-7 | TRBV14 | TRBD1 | TGTGCCAGCAGCACCCGGACAGGCCCTACTCCAAACTACGAGCAGTACTTC | CASSTRTGPTPNYEQYF
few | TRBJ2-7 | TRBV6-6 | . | TGTGCCAGCAGTTACTGGCGGTACGAGCAGTACTTC | CASSYWRYEQYF
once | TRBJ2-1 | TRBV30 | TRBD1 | TGTGCCTGGAGACAATCGGGACAGGGGGCGAGTGAGCAGTTCTTC | CAWRQSGQGASEQFF
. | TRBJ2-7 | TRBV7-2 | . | TGTGCCAGCAGCCCCCGGATCGGGGAGCAGTACTTC | CASSPRIGEQYF
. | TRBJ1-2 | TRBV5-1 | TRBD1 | TGCGCCAGCAGCGGGACAGCCCAAAACTATGGCTACACCTTC | CASSGTAQNYGYTF
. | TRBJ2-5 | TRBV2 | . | TGTGCCAGCAGTGAAAGGAGGCGGCGGGACGAGGCCCAGTACTTC | CASSERRRRDEAQYF
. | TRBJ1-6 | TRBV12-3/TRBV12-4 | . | TGTGCCAGCAGCCGGGACTATAATTCACCCCTCCACTTT | CASSRDYNSPLHF
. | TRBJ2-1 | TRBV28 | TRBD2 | TGTGCCAGCAGCATACCAGGACTAGCGAACTACAATGAGCAGTTCTTC | CASSIPGLANYNEQFF
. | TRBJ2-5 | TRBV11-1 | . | TGTGCCAGCAGCACTCGGGACTCCGGGTCAGCCCAGTACTTC | CASSTRDSGSAQYF